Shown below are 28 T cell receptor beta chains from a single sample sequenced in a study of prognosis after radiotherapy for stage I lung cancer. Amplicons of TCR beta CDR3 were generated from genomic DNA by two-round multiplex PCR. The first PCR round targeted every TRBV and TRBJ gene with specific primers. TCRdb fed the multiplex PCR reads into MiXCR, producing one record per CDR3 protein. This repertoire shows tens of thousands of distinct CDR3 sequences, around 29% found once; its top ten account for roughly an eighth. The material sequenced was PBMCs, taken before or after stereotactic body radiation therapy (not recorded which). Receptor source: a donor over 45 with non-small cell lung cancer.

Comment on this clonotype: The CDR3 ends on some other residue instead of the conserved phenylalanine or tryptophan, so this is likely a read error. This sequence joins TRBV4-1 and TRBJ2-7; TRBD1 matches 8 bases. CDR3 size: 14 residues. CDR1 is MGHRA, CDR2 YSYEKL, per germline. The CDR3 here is CAGSHDRGPYEQYL. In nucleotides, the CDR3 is TGCGCCGGCAGCCATGACAGGGGTCCCTACGAGCAGTACTTA.

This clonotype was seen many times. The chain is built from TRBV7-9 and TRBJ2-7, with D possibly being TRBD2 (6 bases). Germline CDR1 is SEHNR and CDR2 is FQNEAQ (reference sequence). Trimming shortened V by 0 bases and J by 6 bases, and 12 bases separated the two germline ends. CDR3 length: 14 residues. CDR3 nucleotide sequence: TGTGCCAGCAGCTTAGCGGAGCGGGCGGCCGAGCAGTACTTC. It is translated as CASSLAERAAEQYF.

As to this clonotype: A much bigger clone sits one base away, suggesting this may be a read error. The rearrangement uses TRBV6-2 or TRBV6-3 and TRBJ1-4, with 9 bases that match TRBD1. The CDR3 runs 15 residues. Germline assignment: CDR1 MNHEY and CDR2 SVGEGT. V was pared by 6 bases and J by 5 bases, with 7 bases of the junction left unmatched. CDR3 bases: TGTGCCAGCAGCAGACTCGGGACAGGGAATGAAAAACTGTTTTTT. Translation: CASSRLGTGNEKLFF.

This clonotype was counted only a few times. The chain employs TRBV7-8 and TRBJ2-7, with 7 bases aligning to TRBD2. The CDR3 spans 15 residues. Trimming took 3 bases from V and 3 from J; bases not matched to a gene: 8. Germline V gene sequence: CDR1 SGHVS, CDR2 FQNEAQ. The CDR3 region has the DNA TGTGCCAGCAGCTTTAGGCTAGCGGCTATCTACGAGCAGTACTTC. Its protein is CASSFRLAAIYEQYF. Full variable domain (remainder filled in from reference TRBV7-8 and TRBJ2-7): GAGVSQSPRYKVAKRGQDVALRCDPISGHVSLFWYQQALGQGPEFLTYFQNEAQLDKSGLPSDRFFAERPEGSVSTLKIQRTQQEDSAVYLCASSFRLAAIYEQYFGPGTRLTVT.

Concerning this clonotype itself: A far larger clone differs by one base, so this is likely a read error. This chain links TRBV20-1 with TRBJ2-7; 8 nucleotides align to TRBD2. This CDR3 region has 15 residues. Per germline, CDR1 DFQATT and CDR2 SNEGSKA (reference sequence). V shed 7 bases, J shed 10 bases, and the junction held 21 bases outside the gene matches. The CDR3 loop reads CSVRSPAGGWDTQYF. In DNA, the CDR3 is TGCAGTGTCAGATCGCCGGCGGGAGGATGGGATACCCAGTACTTC.

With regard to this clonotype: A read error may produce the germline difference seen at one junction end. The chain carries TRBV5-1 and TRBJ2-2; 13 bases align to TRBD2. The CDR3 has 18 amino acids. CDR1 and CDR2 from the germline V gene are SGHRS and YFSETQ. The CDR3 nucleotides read TGCGCCGGCAGCTGGACTAGCGGGGGTGCCGCGAACACCGGGGAGCTGTTTTTT. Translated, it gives CAGSWTSGGAANTGELFF. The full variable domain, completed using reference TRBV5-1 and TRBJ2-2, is KAGVTQTPRYLIKTRGQQVTLSCSPISGHRSVSWYQQTPGQGLQFLFEYFSETQRNKGNFPGRFSGRQFSNSRSEMNVSTLELGDSALYLCAGSWTSGGAANTGELFFGEGSRLTVL.

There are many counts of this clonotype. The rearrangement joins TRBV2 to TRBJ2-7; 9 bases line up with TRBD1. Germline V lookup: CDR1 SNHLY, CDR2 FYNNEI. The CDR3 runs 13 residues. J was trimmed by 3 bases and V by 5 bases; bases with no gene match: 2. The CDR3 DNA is TGTGCCAGCAGTTCGGGACAGGGCTACGAGCAGTACTTC. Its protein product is CASSSGQGYEQYF.

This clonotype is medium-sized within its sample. DNA for the CDR3: TGTGCCAGCAACTCATTCAGGGCGACAGATACGCAGTATTTT. Amino acid sequence: CASNSFRATDTQYF. This chain uses TRBV7-9 with TRBJ2-3; D is perhaps TRBD1 (5 bases). There are 14 residues in the CDR3. Trimming left V 7 bases short and J 3 bases short, with 14 bases between. Germline V gene sequence: CDR1 SEHNR, CDR2 FQNEAQ (reference sequence).

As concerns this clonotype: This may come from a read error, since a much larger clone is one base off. The chain's CDR3 is CTSSLAGEQFF. CDR3 coding DNA: TGTACCAGCAGCTTGGCGGGCGAGCAGTTCTTC. V is TRBV5-6 and J is TRBJ2-1, with D perhaps TRBD2 (5 bases). The CDR3 totals 11 residues. CDR1 is SGHDT and CDR2 is YYEEEE in the germline V gene.

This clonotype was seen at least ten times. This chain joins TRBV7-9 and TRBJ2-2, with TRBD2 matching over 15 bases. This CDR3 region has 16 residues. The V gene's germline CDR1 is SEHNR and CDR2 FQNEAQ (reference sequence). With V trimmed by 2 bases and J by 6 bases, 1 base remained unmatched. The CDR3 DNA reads TGTGCCAGCAGCTTAAGGACTAGCGGGAGGGCCGGGGAGCTGTTTTTT. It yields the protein CASSLRTSGRAGELFF.

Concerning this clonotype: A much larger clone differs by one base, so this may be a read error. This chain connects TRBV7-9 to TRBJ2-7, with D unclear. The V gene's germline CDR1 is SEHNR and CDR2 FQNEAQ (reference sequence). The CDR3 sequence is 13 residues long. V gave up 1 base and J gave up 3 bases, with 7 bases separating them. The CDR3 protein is CASSLVPVYEQYF. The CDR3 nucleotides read TGTGCCAGCAGCTTAGTACCGGTCTACGAGCAGTACTTC.

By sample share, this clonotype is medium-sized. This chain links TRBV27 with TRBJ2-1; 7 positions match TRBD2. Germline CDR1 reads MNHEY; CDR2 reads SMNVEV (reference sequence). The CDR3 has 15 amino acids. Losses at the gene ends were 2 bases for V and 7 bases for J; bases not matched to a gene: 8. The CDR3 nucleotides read TGTGCCAGCAGTTTAATCGCGGGAGATAGGAATGAGCAGTTCTTC. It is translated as CASSLIAGDRNEQFF.

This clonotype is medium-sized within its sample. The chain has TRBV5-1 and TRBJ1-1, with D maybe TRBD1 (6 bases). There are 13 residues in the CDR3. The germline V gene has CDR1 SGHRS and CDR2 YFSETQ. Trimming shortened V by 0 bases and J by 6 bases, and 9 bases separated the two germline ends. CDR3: CASSLAGGAEAFF. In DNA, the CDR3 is TGCGCCAGCAGCTTGGCGGGGGGCGCTGAAGCTTTCTTT. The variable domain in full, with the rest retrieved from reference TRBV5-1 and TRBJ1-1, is KAGVTQTPRYLIKTRGQQVTLSCSPISGHRSVSWYQQTPGQGLQFLFEYFSETQRNKGNFPGRFSGRQFSNSRSEMNVSTLELGDSALYLCASSLAGGAEAFFGQGTRLTVV.

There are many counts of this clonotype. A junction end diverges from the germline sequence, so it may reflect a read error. The CDR3: CASSLVSGALNAEAFF. In DNA form, the CDR3 reads TGCGCCAGCAGCTTAGTCTCAGGGGCCTTGAACGCTGAAGCTTTCTTT. This chain connects TRBV5-1 to TRBJ1-1, with D perhaps matching TRBD1 (6 bases). Germline assignment: CDR1 SGHRS and CDR2 YFSETQ. The CDR3 has 16 amino acids.

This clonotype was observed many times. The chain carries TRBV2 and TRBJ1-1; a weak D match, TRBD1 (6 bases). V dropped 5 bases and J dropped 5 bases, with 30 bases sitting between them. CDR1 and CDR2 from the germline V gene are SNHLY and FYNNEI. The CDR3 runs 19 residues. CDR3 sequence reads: CASSTSIWSPGAITTEAFF. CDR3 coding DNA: TGTGCCAGCAGTACCTCGATCTGGAGTCCGGGGGCGATAACAACTGAAGCTTTCTTT.

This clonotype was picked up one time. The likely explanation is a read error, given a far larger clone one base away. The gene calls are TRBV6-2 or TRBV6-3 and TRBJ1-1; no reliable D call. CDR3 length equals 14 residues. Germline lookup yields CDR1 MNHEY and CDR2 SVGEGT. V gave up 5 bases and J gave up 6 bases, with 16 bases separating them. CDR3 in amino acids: CASSDRAECAEAFF. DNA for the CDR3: TGTGCCAGCAGTGATAGGGCCGAGTGCGCTGAAGCTTTCTTT.

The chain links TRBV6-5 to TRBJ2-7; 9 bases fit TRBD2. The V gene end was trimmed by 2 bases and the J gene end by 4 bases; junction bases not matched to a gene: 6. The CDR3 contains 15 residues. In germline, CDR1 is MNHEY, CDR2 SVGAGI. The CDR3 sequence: CASSYLAGSGYEQYF. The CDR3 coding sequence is TGTGCCAGCAGTTACCTAGCGGGATCTGGGTACGAGCAGTACTTC.

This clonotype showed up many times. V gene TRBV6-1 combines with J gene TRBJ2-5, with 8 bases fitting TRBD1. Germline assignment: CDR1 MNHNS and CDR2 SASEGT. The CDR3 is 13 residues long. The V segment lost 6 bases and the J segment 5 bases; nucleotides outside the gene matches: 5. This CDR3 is CASSGQGEETQYF. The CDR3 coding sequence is TGTGCCAGCAGCGGACAGGGTGAGGAGACCCAGTACTTC.

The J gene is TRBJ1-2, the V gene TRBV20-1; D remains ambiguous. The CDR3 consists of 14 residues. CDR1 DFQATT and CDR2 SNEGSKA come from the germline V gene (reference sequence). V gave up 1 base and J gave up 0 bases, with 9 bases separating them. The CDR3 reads CSARVLGANYGYTF. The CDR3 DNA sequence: TGCAGTGCTAGAGTTTTAGGAGCTAACTATGGCTACACCTTC.

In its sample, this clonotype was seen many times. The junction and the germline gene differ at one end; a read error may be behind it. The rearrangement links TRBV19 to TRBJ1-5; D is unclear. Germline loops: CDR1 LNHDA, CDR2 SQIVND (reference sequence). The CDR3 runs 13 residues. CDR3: CTSSIPPGSPQHF. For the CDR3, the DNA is TGTACCAGTAGTATACCTCCGGGGTCGCCCCAGCATTTT.

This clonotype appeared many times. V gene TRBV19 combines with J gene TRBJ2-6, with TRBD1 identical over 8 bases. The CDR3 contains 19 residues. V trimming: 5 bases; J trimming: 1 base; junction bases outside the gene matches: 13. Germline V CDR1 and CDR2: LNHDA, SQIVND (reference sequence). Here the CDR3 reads CASSRGAGQGLSGANVLTF. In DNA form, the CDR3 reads TGTGCCAGTAGTCGAGGGGCCGGACAGGGCTTGTCTGGGGCCAACGTCCTGACTTTC.

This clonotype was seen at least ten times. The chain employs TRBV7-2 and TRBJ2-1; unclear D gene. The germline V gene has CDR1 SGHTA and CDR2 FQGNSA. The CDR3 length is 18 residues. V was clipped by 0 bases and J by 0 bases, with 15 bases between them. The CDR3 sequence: CASSLAFPWQSSYNEQFF. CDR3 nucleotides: TGTGCCAGCAGCTTAGCCTTCCCCTGGCAGAGCTCCTACAATGAGCAGTTCTTC. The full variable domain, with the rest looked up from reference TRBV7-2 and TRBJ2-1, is GAGVSQSPSNKVTEKGKDVELRCDPISGHTALYWYRQSLGQGLEFLIYFQGNSAPDKSGLPSDRFSAERTGGSVSTLTIQRTQQEDSAVYLCASSLAFPWQSSYNEQFFGPGTRLTVL.

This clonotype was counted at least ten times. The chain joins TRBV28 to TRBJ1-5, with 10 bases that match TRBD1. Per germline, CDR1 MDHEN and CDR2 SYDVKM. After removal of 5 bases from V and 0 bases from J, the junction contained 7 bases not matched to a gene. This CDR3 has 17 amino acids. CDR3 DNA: TGTGCCAGCAGTGCCCTCGGGACAGGGGTTAGCAATCAGCCCCAGCATTTT. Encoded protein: CASSALGTGVSNQPQHF.

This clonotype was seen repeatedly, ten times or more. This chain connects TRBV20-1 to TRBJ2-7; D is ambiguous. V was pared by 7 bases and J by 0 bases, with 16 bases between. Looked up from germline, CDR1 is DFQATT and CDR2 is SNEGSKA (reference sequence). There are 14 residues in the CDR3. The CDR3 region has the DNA TGCAGTGTAGAGCCCCCCGCAACCTCCTACGAGCAGTACTTC. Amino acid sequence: CSVEPPATSYEQYF.

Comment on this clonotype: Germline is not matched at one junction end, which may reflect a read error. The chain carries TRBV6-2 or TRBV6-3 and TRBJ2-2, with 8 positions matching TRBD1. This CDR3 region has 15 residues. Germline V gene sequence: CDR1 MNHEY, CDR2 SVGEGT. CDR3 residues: CASRPGTGHTGDLFF. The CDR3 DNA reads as TGTGCCAGCAGACCCGGGACAGGCCACACCGGGGATCTGTTTTTT.

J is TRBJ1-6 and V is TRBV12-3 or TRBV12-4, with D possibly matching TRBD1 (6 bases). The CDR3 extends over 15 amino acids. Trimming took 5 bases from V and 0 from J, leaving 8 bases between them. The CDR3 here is CASSTGISYNSPLHF. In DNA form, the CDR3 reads TGTGCCAGCAGTACAGGGATCTCCTATAATTCACCCCTCCACTTT.

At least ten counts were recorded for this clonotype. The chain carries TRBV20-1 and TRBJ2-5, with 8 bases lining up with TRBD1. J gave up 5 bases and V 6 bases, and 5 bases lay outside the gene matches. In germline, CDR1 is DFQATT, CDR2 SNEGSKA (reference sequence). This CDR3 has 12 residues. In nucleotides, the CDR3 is TGCAGTGCAAACGGACAGGGCGAGACCCAGTACTTC. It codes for CSANGQGETQYF.

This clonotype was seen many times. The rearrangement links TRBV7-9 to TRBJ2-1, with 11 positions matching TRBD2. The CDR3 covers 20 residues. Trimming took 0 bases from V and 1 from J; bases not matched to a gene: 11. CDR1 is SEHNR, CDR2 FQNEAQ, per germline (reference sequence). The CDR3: CASSLASGLADFRSYNEQFF. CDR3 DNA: TGTGCCAGCAGCTTAGCATCGGGACTAGCGGATTTTAGATCCTACAATGAGCAGTTCTTC.